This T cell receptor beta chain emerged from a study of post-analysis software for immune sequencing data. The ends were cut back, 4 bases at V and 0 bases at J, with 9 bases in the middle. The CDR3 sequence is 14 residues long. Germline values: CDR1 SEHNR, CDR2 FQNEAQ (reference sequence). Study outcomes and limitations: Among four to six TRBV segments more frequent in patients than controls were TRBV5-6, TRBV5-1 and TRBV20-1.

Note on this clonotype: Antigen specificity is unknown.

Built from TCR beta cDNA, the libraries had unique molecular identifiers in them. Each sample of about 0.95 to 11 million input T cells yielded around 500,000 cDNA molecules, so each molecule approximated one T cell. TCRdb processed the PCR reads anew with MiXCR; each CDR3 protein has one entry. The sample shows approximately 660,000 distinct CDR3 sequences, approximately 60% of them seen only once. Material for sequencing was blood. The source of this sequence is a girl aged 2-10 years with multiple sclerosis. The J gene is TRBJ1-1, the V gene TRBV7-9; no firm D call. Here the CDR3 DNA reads TGTGCCAGCAGCTCGGGCCTCATGAACACTGAAGCTTTCTTT. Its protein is CASSSGLMNTEAFF. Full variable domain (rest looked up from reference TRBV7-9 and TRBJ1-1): DTGVSQNPRHKITKRGQNVTFRCDPISEHNRLYWYRQTLGQGPEFLTYFQNEAQLEKSRLLSDRFSAERPKGSFSTLEIQRTEQGDSAMYLCASSSGLMNTEAFFGQGTRLTVV.